These 17 T cell receptor beta chains originate from one sample sequenced in a study of cytomegalovirus exposure and HLA in healthy donors. The study ran its PCR with 60 Vbeta and 13 Jbeta primers. The data were produced by immunoSEQ multiplex PCR, yet TCRdb's version contains in-frame clones alone and is incomplete. Of 90,000 to 130,000 clones listed, approximately 58% are singletons. The specimen sequenced was PBMCs. The receptor set was obtained from a woman between 25 and 40 years old in good health and CMV-seronegative.

The chain carries TRBV5-1 and TRBJ2-7; D perhaps matches TRBD1 (6 bases). Germline V gene lookup returns CDR1 SGHRS and CDR2 YFSETQ. The V gene lost 0 bases and the J gene lost 3 bases, with 10 bases spanning the gap. The CDR3 length is 14 residues. The CDR3 sequence is CASSLDSQGYEQYF. DNA for the CDR3: TGCGCCAGCAGCTTGGATTCACAGGGCTACGAGCAGTACTTC. The full variable domain, rest sourced from reference TRBV5-1 and TRBJ2-7, is KAGVTQTPRYLIKTRGQQVTLSCSPISGHRSVSWYQQTPGQGLQFLFEYFSETQRNKGNFPGRFSGRQFSNSRSEMNVSTLELGDSALYLCASSLDSQGYEQYFGPGTRLTVT.

This clone has a handful of counts. V and J are TRBV6-5 and TRBJ1-5, with D unclear. V lost 4 bases, J lost 6 bases, and 10 bases lay in between. CDR3 length: 13 residues. CDR1 is MNHEY, CDR2 SVGAGI, per germline. The CDR3 spells CASSSFSGQPQHF. In DNA form, the CDR3 reads TGTGCCAGCAGTTCCTTCTCGGGTCAGCCCCAGCATTTT.

The V and J genes are TRBV9 and TRBJ1-1; the D is unclear. The CDR3 runs 14 residues. Germline CDR1 SGDLS, CDR2 YYNGEE. Deletions cut 4 bases from V and 11 bases from J, with 21 bases between. The CDR3 region has the DNA TGTGCCAGCAGCTCTTCCGGGATTTTCATGGATGCTTTCTTT. Translated, it gives CASSSSGIFMDAFF.

This clone came up once. The genes are TRBV7-9 and TRBJ2-5; 7 positions match TRBD1. The CDR3 loop spans 15 amino acids. CDR1 SEHNR and CDR2 FQNEAQ come from the germline V gene (reference sequence). The J segment lost 2 bases and the V segment lost 1 base, leaving 4 bases of the junction unmatched. This CDR3 is CASSLDRGTQETQYF. CDR3 in DNA: TGTGCCAGCAGCTTAGACAGGGGAACTCAAGAGACCCAGTACTTC.

The rearrangement joins TRBV13 to TRBJ2-6; D uncertain. V lost 4 bases and J lost 2, with 15 bases in between. CDR1 is PRHDT and CDR2 is FYEKMQ in the germline V gene (reference sequence). The CDR3 consists of 17 residues. In nucleotides, the CDR3 is TGTGCCAGCAGCTACAGACGTGTGGTCCCTGGGGCCAACGTCCTGACTTTC. Its translation: CASSYRRVVPGANVLTF.

This rearrangement joins TRBV11-2 to TRBJ1-2; TRBD1 might be the D (6 bases). Between the trimmed V and J ends, which lost 3 bases and 3 bases, there was a span of 11 bases. The CDR3 spans 14 residues. The germline gives CDR1 SGHAT, CDR2 FQNNGV. CDR3 amino acids: CASSLDSVYYGYTF. CDR3 nucleotide sequence: TGTGCCAGCAGCTTGGACAGCGTATACTATGGCTACACCTTC.

The chain recombines TRBV5-6 with TRBJ2-1, with 10 bases aligning to TRBD2. This CDR3 contains 18 residues. Germline assignment: CDR1 SGHDT and CDR2 YYEEEE. V gave up 4 bases and J gave up 4 bases; unmatched junction bases: 14. CDR3 residues: CASSRYGVSGRSYNEQFF. As DNA, the CDR3 is TGTGCCAGCAGCCGCTACGGGGTTAGCGGGAGGAGTTACAATGAGCAGTTCTTC. Filled out from reference TRBV5-6 and TRBJ2-1, the complete variable domain reads DAGVTQSPTHLIKTRGQQVTLRCSPKSGHDTVSWYQQALGQGPQFIFQYYEEEERQRGNFPDRFSGHQFPNYSSELNVNALLLGDSALYLCASSRYGVSGRSYNEQFFGPGTRLTVL.

This clone was detected only a few times. V usage is TRBV6-1 and J usage is TRBJ1-2; perhaps TRBD1 as D (6 bases). CDR3 length: 16 amino acids. Between the trimmed V and J ends, which lost 2 bases and 4 bases, there was a span of 17 bases. Germline V CDR1 and CDR2: MNHNS, SASEGT. CDR3 bases: TGTGCCAGCAGTGAACGCGGCGGGGGCAAGGGCTATGGCTACACCTTC. Translation: CASSERGGGKGYGYTF.

The genes are TRBV20-1 and TRBJ2-1; D unclear. V was cut by 4 bases and J by 8 bases, with 9 bases left in between. CDR3 length equals 11 residues. From germline, CDR1 is DFQATT and CDR2 SNEGSKA (reference sequence). CDR3 protein: CSATVFDEQFF. For the CDR3, the DNA is TGCAGTGCTACGGTTTTCGATGAGCAGTTCTTC.

In its sample, this clone was seen once. J is TRBJ2-5 and V is TRBV5-1; 9 nucleotides agree with TRBD2. The V segment lost 5 bases and the J segment 2 bases; nucleotides outside the gene matches: 10. Germline CDR1 and CDR2: SGHRS and YFSETQ. There are 16 residues in the CDR3. This CDR3 is CASRRERGASQETQYF. The DNA for the CDR3 is TGCGCCAGCAGACGCGAGCGGGGGGCTAGTCAAGAGACCCAGTACTTC.

V gene TRBV7-3 combines with J gene TRBJ2-5, with TRBD1 matching 8 bases. The ends lost 7 bases at V and 5 bases at J; junction bases unmatched: 6. CDR1 SGHTA and CDR2 FQGTGA come from the germline V gene. The CDR3 spans 13 residues. The CDR3 protein is CASTQGAEETQYF. The CDR3 nucleotides are TGTGCCAGCACCCAGGGGGCTGAGGAGACCCAGTACTTC.

This clone was detected once. This chain joins TRBV7-6 and TRBJ1-2, with 10 nucleotides matching TRBD1. Per the germline V gene, CDR1 is SGHVS and CDR2 is FNYEAQ. This CDR3 comprises 16 residues. J lost 3 bases, V lost 4 bases, and 8 bases had no gene match. The CDR3, as DNA: TGTGCCAGCAGCTCACGACAGGGGGCAAGGGACTATGGCTACACCTTC. Amino acids: CASSSRQGARDYGYTF.

The CDR3 here is CASSTGTHTSTDTQYF. The CDR3, as DNA: TGCGCCAGCAGCACCGGGACACACACTTCCACAGATACGCAGTATTTT. V usage is TRBV5-1 and J usage is TRBJ2-3, with D possibly being TRBD1 (6 bases). In germline, CDR1 is SGHRS, CDR2 YFSETQ. The CDR3 totals 16 residues. V lost 4 bases to trimming and J lost 2 bases, with 17 bases between them.

This clone was picked up a small number of times. The gene calls are TRBV11-1 and TRBJ1-1, with unresolved D. The CDR3 extends over 14 amino acids. Germline CDR1 and CDR2: SGHAT and FQDESV (reference sequence). V was clipped by 1 base and J by 0 bases, with 6 bases between them. DNA of the CDR3: TGTGCCAGCAGCTTAGAAGCGATGAACACTGAAGCTTTCTTT. It codes for CASSLEAMNTEAFF.

Details on this clone: Compared with germline, one end of the junction differs, possibly owing to a read error. CDR3 residues: CASSLYLTGEQFF. The DNA for the CDR3 is TGTGCTAGCAGCTTATATCTGACGGGTGAGCAGTTCTTC. The chain combines TRBV7-7 with TRBJ2-1; no firm D call. CDR1 and CDR2 (germline): SSHAT, FNYEAQ (reference sequence). This CDR3 is built from 13 residues.

This CDR3 reads CASSLVINTGELFF. The CDR3 bases are TGCGCCAGCAGCTTGGTTATTAACACCGGGGAGCTGTTTTTT. The chain is built from TRBV5-1 and TRBJ2-2; D gene uncertain. V dropped 0 bases and J dropped 2 bases, with 5 bases sitting between them. Germline V gives CDR1 SGHRS, CDR2 YFSETQ. The CDR3 is 14 amino acids.

This chain joins TRBV5-4 and TRBJ2-1, with 11 bases lining up with TRBD2. The V gene end was trimmed by 0 bases and the J gene end by 4 bases; junction bases not matched to a gene: 6. There are 17 residues in the CDR3. CDR1 is SGHNT, CDR2 YYREEE, per germline (reference sequence). CDR3 nucleotide sequence: TGTGCCAGCAGCTTGGACCCTCTAGCGGGAGGTTACAATGAGCAGTTCTTC. Its protein is CASSLDPLAGGYNEQFF.